This TCR beta chain was observed in a study of type 1 regulatory T cells. Study summary: This in vitro CD4 product, T-allo10, is enriched for Tr1 cells and alloantigen-specific.

Per the germline V gene, CDR1 is DFQATT and CDR2 is SNEGSKA (reference sequence). The CDR3 is made up of 14 amino acids. Unmatched junction bases numbered 3, after V lost 3 bases and J lost 0 bases. About this clonotype: Its matching antigen is unknown.

MiXCR, run by TCRdb on the reads, gives a single entry per CDR3 protein. The sample records 60,000 to 70,000 distinct CDR3 sequences, 63% being singletons. Graft donor-derived T-allo10 cells were described as host-alloantigen-specific, anergic, and alloantigen-specifically suppressive. The TCR was taken from a human donor in good health. Sequencing input: cultured T cells, either the whole culture or a sorted T cell fraction (not recorded which). This sample's subset: Tr1-enriched cell product generated in vitro against host alloantigens. J is TRBJ1-1 and V is TRBV20-1; 8 nucleotides match TRBD1. The CDR3 DNA reads as TGCAGTGCTAGTCAGGGGGCGCTGAACACTGAAGCTTTCTTT. As protein: CSASQGALNTEAFF.